This is a list of T cell receptor beta chains from one sample in a study of CD8+ T cells in alopecia areata. Produced via immunoSEQ multiplex PCR; TCRdb's table is partial and in-frame only. Of about 160,000 clones listed, 75% to 90% are singletons. The sequenced sample was CD8+ T cells sorted from blood, obtained at week 0. The receptors here all came from a human donor with alopecia areata. CDR3s include the opening cysteine and the closing phenylalanine or tryptophan. A D gene is named only where the DNA matches it firmly. Only some rows state a clone size, as once, few, many or a class for expanded clones.

J gene	clone size	V gene	D gene	CDR3 protein	CDR3 DNA
TRBJ2-3	NA	TRBV4-1	NA	CASNNARERDTQYF	TGCGCCAGCAACAATGCAAGGGAGCGAGATACGCAGTATTTT
TRBJ2-2	few	TRBV5-4	NA	CASSPGTSNTGELFF	TGTGCCAGCAGCCCGGGGACGTCCAACACCGGGGAGCTGTTTTTT
TRBJ2-1	NA	TRBV9	NA	CASSVEEWEQFF	TGTGCCAGCAGCGTAGAAGAGTGGGAGCAGTTCTTC
TRBJ2-7	NA	TRBV29-1	TRBD2	CSGTIPSVGSVTSGPYEQYF	TGCAGCGGCACCATCCCCTCCGTCGGGTCAGTGACTAGCGGACCCTACGAGCAGTACTTC
TRBJ1-2	NA	TRBV10-2	NA	CASSEDESGDYYGYTF	TGCGCCAGCAGTGAGGACGAGTCAGGGGACTACTATGGCTACACCTTC
TRBJ2-3	NA	TRBV7-3	NA	CASSLGGTGADTQYF	TGTGCCAGCAGCTTGGGTGGGACCGGCGCAGATACGCAGTATTTT
TRBJ2-1	NA	TRBV7-9	NA	CASSSLAESSYNEQFF	TGTGCCAGCAGCTCCTTAGCGGAGAGCTCCTACAATGAGCAGTTCTTC
TRBJ2-2	NA	TRBV7-3	NA	CASSPWDPQAAGELFF	TGTGCCAGCAGCCCCTGGGATCCACAGGCGGCCGGGGAGCTGTTTTTT
TRBJ2-7	NA	TRBV5-6	NA	CASSLGWTVYEQYF	TGTGCCAGCAGCTTGGGCTGGACAGTTTACGAGCAGTACTTC
TRBJ2-3	NA	TRBV11-2	NA	CASSLRPIEDTQYF	TGTGCCAGCAGCTTACGCCCGATTGAAGATACGCAGTATTTT
TRBJ2-7	NA	TRBV5-4	TRBD2	CASSPRGGGHYEQYF	TGTGCCAGCAGCCCCCGGGGGGGCGGCCACTACGAGCAGTACTTC
TRBJ2-7	NA	TRBV7-2	TRBD2	CASSFTSGSYEQYF	TGTGCCAGCAGCTTTACTAGCGGGAGCTACGAGCAGTACTTC
TRBJ2-6	NA	TRBV27	TRBD2	CASSLLAGDSGANVLTF	TGTGCCAGCAGTTTACTAGCGGGGGACTCTGGGGCCAACGTCCTGACTTTC
TRBJ2-2	NA	TRBV7-9	NA	CASSLGTGELFF	TGTGCCAGCAGCTTAGGCACCGGGGAGCTGTTTTTT
TRBJ2-3	NA	TRBV9	NA	CASSGRTDTQYF	TGTGCCAGCAGCGGGCGAACAGATACGCAGTATTTT
TRBJ2-7	few	TRBV5-1	NA	CASSFPTGSYEQYF	TGCGCCAGCAGCTTCCCAACTGGATCCTACGAGCAGTACTTC
TRBJ2-1	few	TRBV5-1	NA	CASSLTGFNEQFF	TGCGCCAGCAGCCTCACAGGGTTCAATGAGCAGTTCTTC
TRBJ2-7	NA	TRBV11-2	NA	CASSLDSTLTYEQYF	TGTGCCAGCAGCTTAGATAGCACCCTTACCTACGAGCAGTACTTC